The 4 T cell receptor beta chains given below trace back to one sample, sequenced in a study of beta chain features in type 1 diabetes. The isolated RNA, all of it, was reverse transcribed, so expressed TCRB transcripts were what got sequenced. The protocol was immunoSEQ multiplex PCR, while the TCRdb copy is restricted to in-frame clones and leaves out a portion. The sample has 150,000 to 200,000 clones; less than 9.5% are singletons. The sample consisted of central memory CD4+ T cells from blood. The receptors shown here come from a woman aged 18-29 years in good health.

This chain connects TRBV30 to TRBJ1-1; D gene unclear. With 0 bases removed from V and 0 bases from J, the gap between germline ends came to 8 bases. CDR3 length: 14 amino acids. Germline V lookup: CDR1 GTSNPN, CDR2 SVGIG (reference sequence). The CDR3 protein is CAWSVLGLNTEAFF. CDR3 sequence (DNA): TGTGCCTGGAGTGTACTAGGGCTGAACACTGAAGCTTTCTTT.

This clone was detected a few times. V gene TRBV4-2 combines with J gene TRBJ2-1, with TRBD2 matching over 11 bases. The CDR3 runs to 15 residues. J lost 7 bases, V lost 4 bases, and 6 bases had no gene match. The V gene's germline CDR1 is LGHNA and CDR2 YNFKEQ. The CDR3 protein is CASSPHGTSGNEQFF. For the CDR3, the DNA is TGTGCCAGCAGCCCCCACGGGACTAGCGGAAATGAGCAGTTCTTC.

The chain uses TRBV2 and TRBJ2-5, with TRBD2 matching over 12 bases. Germline-derived CDR1 and CDR2 are SNHLY and FYNNEI. V lost 6 bases to trimming and J lost 4 bases; unmatched junction nucleotides: 6. CDR3 size: 15 residues. CDR3 sequence (DNA): TGTGCCAGCAGCAACCTAGCGGGGGGGCCAGAGACCCAGTACTTC. This sequence encodes CASSNLAGGPETQYF.

The sample holds a few counts of this clone. This rearrangement joins TRBV6-5 to TRBJ2-1, with 12 bases matching TRBD2. In germline, CDR1 is MNHEY, CDR2 SVGAGI. The CDR3 runs 15 residues. Trimming took 5 bases from V and 8 from J; bases not matched to a gene: 7. CDR3 in DNA: TGTGCCAGCAGTCCGACTAGCGGGGGCTGGGATGAGCAGTTCTTC. It is translated as CASSPTSGGWDEQFF.